The 6 T cell receptor beta chains below all came from one sample that was sequenced in a study of T cell responses to AZD1222 COVID-19 vaccine. Sequenced by immunoSEQ multiplex PCR; TCRdb stores in-frame clones only, minus some. The sample contains 150,000 or so clones, 88% of which appear only once. This sample comprised peripheral blood, obtained on day 0 of AZD1222 vaccination. The receptors were sampled from an adult in good health.

The V gene is TRBV21-1, the J gene TRBJ2-3; the table's D call of TRBD2 was not tested on the DNA. TRBV21-1 is shown as a pseudogene. This CDR3 is 20 amino acids long. As DNA, the CDR3 is TGTGCCAGCAGCAACTGGCCAGGAGCGGGAGGCCCTCGAACAACAGATACGCAGTATTTT. Its protein product is CASSNWPGAGGPRTTDTQYF.

The chain employs TRBV20-1 and TRBJ2-3; 8 nucleotides match TRBD1. This CDR3 is 15 amino acids long. Germline assignment: CDR1 DFQATT and CDR2 SNEGSKA (reference sequence). Unmatched junction bases numbered 11, after V lost 3 bases and J lost 6 bases. The CDR3 sequence is CSASTPQGAGDTQYF. CDR3 in DNA: TGCAGTGCTAGTACACCCCAGGGGGCTGGGGATACGCAGTATTTT.

This chain uses TRBV27 with TRBJ2-2; possible D gene TRBD1, 6 bases. Trimming stripped 3 bases from V and 4 bases from J, with 9 bases between. Germline V lookup: CDR1 MNHEY, CDR2 SMNVEV (reference sequence). This CDR3 contains 14 residues. The DNA for the CDR3 is TGTGCCAGCAGTTTGGGGGCTGGCACCGGGGAGCTGTTTTTT. Protein product: CASSLGAGTGELFF.

In this sample, this clone turned up a few times. This sequence joins TRBV5-6 and TRBJ1-2, with D uncertain. The germline CDR1 and CDR2 sequences are SGHDT and YYEEEE. With 0 bases removed from V and 2 bases from J, the gap between germline ends came to 8 bases. The length of the CDR3 is 14 residues. The CDR3 DNA is TGTGCCAGCAGCTTGGACGGCAGGAACTATGGCTACACCTTC. It codes for CASSLDGRNYGYTF. Full variable domain (missing parts from reference TRBV5-6 and TRBJ1-2): DAGVTQSPTHLIKTRGQQVTLRCSPKSGHDTVSWYQQALGQGPQFIFQYYEEEERQRGNFPDRFSGHQFPNYSSELNVNALLLGDSALYLCASSLDGRNYGYTFGSGTRLTVV.

This chain connects TRBV3-1 (or the pseudogene TRBV3-2) to TRBJ2-3, with D possibly matching TRBD2 (5 bases). Per germline, CDR1 LGHDT and CDR2 YNNKEL (reference sequence). V was pared by 0 bases and J by 1 base, with 14 bases between. CDR3 length: 17 amino acids. The CDR3 DNA follows: TGTGCCAGCAGCCAAGATCGGTGGGCGGGCCGCACAGATACGCAGTATTTT. It is translated as CASSQDRWAGRTDTQYF.

This clone came up once. This chain joins TRBV18 and TRBJ1-5; no clear D. Germline CDR1 and CDR2: KGHSH and LQKENI. The CDR3 covers 15 residues. V dropped 4 bases and J dropped 7 bases, with 17 bases sitting between them. CDR3 bases: TGTGCCAGCTCACTGACTCGAGGGAGCCAACAGCCCCAGCATTTT. Translated, it gives CASSLTRGSQQPQHF.